This TCR beta chain was identified in a study of T-cell reconstitution after alpha-beta-depleted transplantation in children. General observations from the study: After one year, T-cell counts and TCRbeta diversity mostly came from new T cells.

Remarks on this clonotype: Its target is not known.

Preparation of the TCRbeta library used unique molecular identifiers. TCRdb re-derived calls from the PCR reads in MiXCR, one entry per CDR3 protein. The sample records a few hundred thousand distinct CDR3 sequences, 25% to 30% being singletons. CDR3 size: 13 residues. The V and J ends lost 3 bases and 6 bases, in that order; junction bases with no gene match: 7. Germline CDR1 and CDR2: DFQATT and SNEGSKA (reference sequence). The source is a boy less than two years old with Wiskott-Aldrich syndrome, due to receive a stem cell transplant. The chain uses TRBV20-1 and TRBJ2-7; 8 bases align to TRBD2. The sequencing here drew on PBMCs, taken before TCRalphabeta/CD19-depleted stem cell transplant. The chain's CDR3 is CSARDGRASEQYF. The CDR3 DNA follows: TGCAGTGCTAGGGACGGGAGGGCCTCCGAGCAGTACTTC.